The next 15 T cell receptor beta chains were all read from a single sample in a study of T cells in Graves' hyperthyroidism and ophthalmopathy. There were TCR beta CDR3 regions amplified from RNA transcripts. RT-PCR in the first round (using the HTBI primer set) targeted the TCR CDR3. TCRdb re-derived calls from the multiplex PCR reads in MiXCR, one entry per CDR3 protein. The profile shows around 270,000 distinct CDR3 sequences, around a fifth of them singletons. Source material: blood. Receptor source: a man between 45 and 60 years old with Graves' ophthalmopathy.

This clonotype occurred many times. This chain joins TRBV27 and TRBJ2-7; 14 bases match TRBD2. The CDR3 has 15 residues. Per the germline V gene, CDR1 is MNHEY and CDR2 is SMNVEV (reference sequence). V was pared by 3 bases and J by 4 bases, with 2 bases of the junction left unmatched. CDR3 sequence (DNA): TGTGCCAGCAGTTTCCGGACTAGCGGGAGGTACGAGCAGTACTTC. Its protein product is CASSFRTSGRYEQYF.

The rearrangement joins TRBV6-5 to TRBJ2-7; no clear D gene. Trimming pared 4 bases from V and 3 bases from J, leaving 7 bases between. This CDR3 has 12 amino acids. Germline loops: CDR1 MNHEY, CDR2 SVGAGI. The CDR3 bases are TGTGCCAGCAGTTCGGACGGCTACGAGCAGTACTTC. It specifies CASSSDGYEQYF.

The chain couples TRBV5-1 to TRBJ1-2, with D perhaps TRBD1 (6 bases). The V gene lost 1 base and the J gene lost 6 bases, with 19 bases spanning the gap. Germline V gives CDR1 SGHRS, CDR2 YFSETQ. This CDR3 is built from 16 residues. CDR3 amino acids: CASSLSGRGSGHGYTF. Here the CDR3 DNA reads TGCGCCAGCAGCTTGAGCGGCAGGGGTTCCGGCCATGGCTACACCTTC.

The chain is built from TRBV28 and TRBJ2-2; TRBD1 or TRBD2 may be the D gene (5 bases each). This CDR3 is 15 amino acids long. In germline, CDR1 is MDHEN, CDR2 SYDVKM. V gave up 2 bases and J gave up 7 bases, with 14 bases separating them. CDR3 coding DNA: TGTGCCAGCAGTTTAGAACCCCCTGGGGGCGGGGAGCTGTTTTTT. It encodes CASSLEPPGGGELFF.

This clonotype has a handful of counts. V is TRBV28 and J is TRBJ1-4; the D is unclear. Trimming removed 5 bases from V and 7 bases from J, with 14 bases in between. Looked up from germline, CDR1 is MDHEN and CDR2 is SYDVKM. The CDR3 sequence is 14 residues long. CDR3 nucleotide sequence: TGTGCCAGCAGTCACCAGGAAAGAGGTGAAAAACTGTTTTTT. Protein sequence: CASSHQERGEKLFF.

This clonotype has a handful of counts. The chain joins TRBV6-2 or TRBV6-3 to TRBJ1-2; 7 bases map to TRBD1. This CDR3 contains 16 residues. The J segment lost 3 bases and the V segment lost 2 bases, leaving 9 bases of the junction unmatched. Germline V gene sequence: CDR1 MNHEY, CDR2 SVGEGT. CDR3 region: CASSYTSTGWDYGYTF. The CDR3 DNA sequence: TGTGCCAGCAGTTACACTTCGACAGGGTGGGACTATGGCTACACCTTC.

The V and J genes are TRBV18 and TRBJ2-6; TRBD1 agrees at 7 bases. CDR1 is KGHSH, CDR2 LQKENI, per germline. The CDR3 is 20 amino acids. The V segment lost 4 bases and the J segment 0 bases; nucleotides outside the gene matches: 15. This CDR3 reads CASSRFAQGQQPSGANVLTF. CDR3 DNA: TGTGCCAGCTCACGCTTCGCCCAGGGACAGCAACCCTCTGGGGCCAACGTCCTGACTTTC.

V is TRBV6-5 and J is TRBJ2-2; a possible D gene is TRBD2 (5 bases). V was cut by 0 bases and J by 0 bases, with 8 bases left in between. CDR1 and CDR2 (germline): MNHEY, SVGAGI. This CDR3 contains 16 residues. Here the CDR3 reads CASSYSAGANTGELFF. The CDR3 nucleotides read TGTGCCAGCAGTTACTCTGCGGGTGCGAACACCGGGGAGCTGTTTTTT.

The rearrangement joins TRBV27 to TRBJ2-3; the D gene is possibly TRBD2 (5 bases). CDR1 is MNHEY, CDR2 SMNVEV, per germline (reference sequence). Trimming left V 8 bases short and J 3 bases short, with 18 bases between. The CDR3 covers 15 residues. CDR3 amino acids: CASSLSGRNTDTQYF. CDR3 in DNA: TGTGCCAGCTCGCTGAGCGGTCGTAATACAGATACGCAGTATTTT.

The CDR3 sequence is CASSIPQVDLPYEQYF. The DNA for the CDR3 is TGTGCCAGCAGCATCCCACAGGTCGACCTCCCCTACGAGCAGTACTTC. V gene TRBV11-3 combines with J gene TRBJ2-7; D possibly corresponds to TRBD1 (5 bases). The CDR3 extends over 16 amino acids. Per germline, CDR1 SGHNT and CDR2 YENEEA. The ends were cut back, 5 bases at V and 2 bases at J, with 19 bases in the middle.

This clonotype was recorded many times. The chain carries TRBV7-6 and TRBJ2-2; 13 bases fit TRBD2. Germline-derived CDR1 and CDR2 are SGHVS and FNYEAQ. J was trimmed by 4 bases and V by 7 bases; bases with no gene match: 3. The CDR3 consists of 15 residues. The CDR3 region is CASTWTSGSTGELFF. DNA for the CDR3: TGTGCCAGCACCTGGACTAGCGGGAGCACCGGGGAGCTGTTTTTT. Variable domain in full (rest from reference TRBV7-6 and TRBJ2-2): GAGVSQSPRYKVTKRGQDVALRCDPISGHVSLYWYRQALGQGPEFLTYFNYEAQQDKSGLPNDRFSAERPEGSISTLTIQRTEQRDSAMYRCASTWTSGSTGELFFGEGSRLTVL.

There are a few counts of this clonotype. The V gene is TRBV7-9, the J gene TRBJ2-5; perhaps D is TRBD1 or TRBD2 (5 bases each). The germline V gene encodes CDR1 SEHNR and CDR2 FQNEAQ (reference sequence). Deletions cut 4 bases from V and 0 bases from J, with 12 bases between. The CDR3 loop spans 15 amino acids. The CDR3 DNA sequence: TGTGCCAGCAGCTCCACCGGGACCCACCAAGAGACCCAGTACTTC. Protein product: CASSSTGTHQETQYF.

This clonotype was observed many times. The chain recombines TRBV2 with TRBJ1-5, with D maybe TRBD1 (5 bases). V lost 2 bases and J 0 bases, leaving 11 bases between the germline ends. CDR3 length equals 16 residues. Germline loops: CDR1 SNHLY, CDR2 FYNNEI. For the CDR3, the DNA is TGTGCCAGCAGTGAACAGGGCGATTATAGCAATCAGCCCCAGCATTTT. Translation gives CASSEQGDYSNQPQHF.

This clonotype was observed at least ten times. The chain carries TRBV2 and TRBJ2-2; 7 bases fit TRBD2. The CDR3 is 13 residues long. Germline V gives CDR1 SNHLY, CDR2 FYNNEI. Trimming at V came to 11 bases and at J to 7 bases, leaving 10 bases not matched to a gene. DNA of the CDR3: TGTGCCGGTAGGGGACTATTCGGCGGGGAGCTGTTTTTT. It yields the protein CAGRGLFGGELFF.

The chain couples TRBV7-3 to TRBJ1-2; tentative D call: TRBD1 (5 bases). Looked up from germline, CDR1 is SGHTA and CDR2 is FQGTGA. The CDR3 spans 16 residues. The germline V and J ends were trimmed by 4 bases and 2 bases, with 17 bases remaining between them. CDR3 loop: CASSSPGPGVNYGYTF. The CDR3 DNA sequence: TGTGCCAGCAGCTCCCCGGGACCGGGAGTGAACTATGGCTACACCTTC. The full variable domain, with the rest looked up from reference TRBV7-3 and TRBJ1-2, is GAGVSQTPSNKVTEKGKYVELRCDPISGHTALYWYRQSLGQGPEFLIYFQGTGAADDSGLPNDRFFAVRPEGSVSTLKIQRTERGDSAVYLCASSSPGPGVNYGYTFGSGTRLTVV.